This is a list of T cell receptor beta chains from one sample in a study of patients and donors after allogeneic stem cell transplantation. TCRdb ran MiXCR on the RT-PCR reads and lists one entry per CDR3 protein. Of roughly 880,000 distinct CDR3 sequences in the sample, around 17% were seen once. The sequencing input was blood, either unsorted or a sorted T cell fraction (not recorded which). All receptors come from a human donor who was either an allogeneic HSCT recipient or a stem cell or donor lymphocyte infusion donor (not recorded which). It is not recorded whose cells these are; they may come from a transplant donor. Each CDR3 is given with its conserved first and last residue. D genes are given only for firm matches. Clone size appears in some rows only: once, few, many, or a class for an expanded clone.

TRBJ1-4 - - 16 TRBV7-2 CASSLASPGLFKKLFF
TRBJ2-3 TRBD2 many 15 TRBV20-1 CSASSATGGPDTQYF
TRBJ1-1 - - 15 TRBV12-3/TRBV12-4 CASSLSGRLNTEAFF
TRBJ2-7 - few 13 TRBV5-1 CASSLRSLYEQYF
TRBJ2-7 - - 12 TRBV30 CACIGDPYEQYF
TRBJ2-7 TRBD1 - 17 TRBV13 CASSSTRQGRSSYEQYF
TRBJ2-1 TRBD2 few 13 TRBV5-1 CASSRREGVEQFF
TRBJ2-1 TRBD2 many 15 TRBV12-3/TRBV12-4 CASGDLAGGVDEQFF
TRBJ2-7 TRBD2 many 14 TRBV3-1 CASSRGTSGYEQYF
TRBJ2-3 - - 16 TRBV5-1 CASSSSGWVGTDTQYF
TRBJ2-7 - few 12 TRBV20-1 CSARDQAYEQYF
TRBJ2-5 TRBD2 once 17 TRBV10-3 CAISESILAGSGETQYF
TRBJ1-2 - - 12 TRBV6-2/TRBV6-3 CASNRGKDGYTF
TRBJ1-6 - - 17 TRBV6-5 CASSYSEAALRNSPLHF
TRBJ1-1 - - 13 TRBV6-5 CASSYEGDTEAFF
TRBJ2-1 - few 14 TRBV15 CATSREGLGAGQFF
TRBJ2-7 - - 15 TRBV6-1 CASTTTVSSGYEQYF
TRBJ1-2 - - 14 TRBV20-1 CSARPKGNLPGYTF
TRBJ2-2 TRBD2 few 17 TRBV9 CASSYTSSGSLTGELFF
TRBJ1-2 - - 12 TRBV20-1 CSAPKQGSGYTF
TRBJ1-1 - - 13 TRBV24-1 CATSALGRGEAFF
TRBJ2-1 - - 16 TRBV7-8 CASSSVIGGSYNEQFF
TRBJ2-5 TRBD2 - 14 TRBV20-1 CSAIPGPGGETQYF
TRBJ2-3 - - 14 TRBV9 CASSVGSPRDTQYF
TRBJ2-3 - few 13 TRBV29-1 CSVEVGGSDTQYF
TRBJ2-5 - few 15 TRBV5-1 CASSPFRLVQETQYF
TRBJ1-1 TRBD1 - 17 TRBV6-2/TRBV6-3 CASSSRLGQGMNTEAFF
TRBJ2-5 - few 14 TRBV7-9 CASSLVQGGATQYF
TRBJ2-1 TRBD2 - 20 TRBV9 CASSARGLAGGGLSYNEQFF
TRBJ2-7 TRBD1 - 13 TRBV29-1 CSASGQGADEQYF
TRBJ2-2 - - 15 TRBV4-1 CASRREVADTGELFF
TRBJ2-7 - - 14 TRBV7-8 CASSPTPDYYEQYF
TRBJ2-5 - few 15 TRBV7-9 CASSRSQPVGETQYF
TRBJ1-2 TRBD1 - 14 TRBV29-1 CSVANHRGAYGYTF
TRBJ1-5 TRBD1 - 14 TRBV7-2 CASSSRLGGPPQHF
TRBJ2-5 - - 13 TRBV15 CATSRAGQETQYF
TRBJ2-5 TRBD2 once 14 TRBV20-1 CSAKYPGLQETQYF
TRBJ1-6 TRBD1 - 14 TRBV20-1 CSASTGTVNSPLHF
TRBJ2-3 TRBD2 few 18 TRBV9 CASSVEGSGTQLVDTQYF
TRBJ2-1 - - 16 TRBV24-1 CATSDLKSGSYNEQFF
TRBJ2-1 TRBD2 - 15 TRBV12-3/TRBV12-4 CASKHSGRDYNEQFF
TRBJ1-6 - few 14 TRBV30 CAWSDALSNSPLHF
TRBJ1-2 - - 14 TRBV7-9 CASSFLTDNYGYTF
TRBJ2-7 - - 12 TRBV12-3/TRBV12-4 CASSLGAAAGYF
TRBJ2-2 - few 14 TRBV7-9 CASSQRSLTGELFF
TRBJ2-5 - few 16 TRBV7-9 CASSYLLDPPKETQYF